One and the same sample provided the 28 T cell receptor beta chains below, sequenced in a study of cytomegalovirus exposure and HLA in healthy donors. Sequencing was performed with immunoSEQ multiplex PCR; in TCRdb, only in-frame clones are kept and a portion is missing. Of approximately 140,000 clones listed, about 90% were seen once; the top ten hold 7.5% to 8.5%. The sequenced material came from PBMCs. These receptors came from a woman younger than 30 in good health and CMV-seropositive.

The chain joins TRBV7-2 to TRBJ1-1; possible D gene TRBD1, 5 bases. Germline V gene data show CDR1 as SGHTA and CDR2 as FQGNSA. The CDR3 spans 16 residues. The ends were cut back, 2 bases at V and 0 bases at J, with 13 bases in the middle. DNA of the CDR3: TGTGCCAGCAGCTTATATCTAGGGGCGGTGAACACTGAAGCTTTCTTT. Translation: CASSLYLGAVNTEAFF.

CDR3: CARSWRGRPYEQYF. In nucleotides, the CDR3 is TGTGCCAGAAGTTGGCGGGGGAGACCCTACGAGCAGTACTTC. The chain uses TRBV9 and TRBJ2-7; 7 bases are shared with TRBD2. This CDR3 contains 14 residues. CDR1 and CDR2 (germline): SGDLS, YYNGEE. Trimming took 8 bases from V and 2 from J; bases not matched to a gene: 10.

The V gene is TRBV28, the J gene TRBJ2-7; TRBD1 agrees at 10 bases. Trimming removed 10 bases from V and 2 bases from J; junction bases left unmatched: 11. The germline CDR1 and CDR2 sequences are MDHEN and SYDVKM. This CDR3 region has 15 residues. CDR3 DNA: TGTGCCACCAAGTATCGGACAGGGGGAGCCTACGAGCAGTACTTC. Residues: CATKYRTGGAYEQYF.

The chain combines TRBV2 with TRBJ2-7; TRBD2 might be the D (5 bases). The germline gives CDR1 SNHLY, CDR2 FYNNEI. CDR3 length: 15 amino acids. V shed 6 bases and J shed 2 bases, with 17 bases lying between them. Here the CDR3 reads CASSPARGRAYEQYF. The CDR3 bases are TGTGCCAGCAGCCCAGCGCGAGGGCGGGCCTACGAGCAGTACTTC.

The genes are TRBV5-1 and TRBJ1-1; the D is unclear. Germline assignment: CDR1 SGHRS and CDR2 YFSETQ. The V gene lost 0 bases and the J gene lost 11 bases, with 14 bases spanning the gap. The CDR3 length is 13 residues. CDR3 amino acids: CASSLEIEDLAFF. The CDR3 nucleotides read TGCGCCAGCAGCTTGGAGATCGAGGACTTGGCTTTCTTT.

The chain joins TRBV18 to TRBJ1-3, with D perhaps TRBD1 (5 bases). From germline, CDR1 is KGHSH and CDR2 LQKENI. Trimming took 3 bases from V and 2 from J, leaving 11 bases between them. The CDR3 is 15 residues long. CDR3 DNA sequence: TGTGCCAGCTCACCTGGCCCAGGGACTGGAAACACCATATATTTT. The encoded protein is CASSPGPGTGNTIYF.

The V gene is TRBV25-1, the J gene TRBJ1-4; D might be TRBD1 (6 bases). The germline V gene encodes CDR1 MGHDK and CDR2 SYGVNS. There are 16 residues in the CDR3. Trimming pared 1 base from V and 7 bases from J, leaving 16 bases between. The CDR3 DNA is TGTGCCAGCAGTGAATTGTTTTGGGGGGGCAGTGAAAAACTGTTTTTT. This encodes CASSELFWGGSEKLFF.

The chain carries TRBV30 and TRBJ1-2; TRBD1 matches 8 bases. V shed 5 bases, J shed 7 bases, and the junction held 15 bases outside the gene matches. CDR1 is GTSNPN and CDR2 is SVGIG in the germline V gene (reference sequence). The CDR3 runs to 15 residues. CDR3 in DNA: TGTGCCTGGCCACGCGCCCTCGGGACAGGCGGTGGCTACACCTTC. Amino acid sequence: CAWPRALGTGGGYTF.

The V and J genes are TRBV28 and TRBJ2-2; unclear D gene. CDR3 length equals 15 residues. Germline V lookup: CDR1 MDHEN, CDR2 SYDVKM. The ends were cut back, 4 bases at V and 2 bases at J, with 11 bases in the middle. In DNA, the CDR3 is TGTGCCAGCAGTTCCCTGGCAGAAAACACCGGGGAGCTGTTTTTT. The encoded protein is CASSSLAENTGELFF.

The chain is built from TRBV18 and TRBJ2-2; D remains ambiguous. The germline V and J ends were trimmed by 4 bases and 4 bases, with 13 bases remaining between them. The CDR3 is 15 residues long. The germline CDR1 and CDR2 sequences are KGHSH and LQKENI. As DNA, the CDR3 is TGTGCCAGCTCACAATTTAGCTCGGGCACCGGGGAGCTGTTTTTT. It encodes CASSQFSSGTGELFF.

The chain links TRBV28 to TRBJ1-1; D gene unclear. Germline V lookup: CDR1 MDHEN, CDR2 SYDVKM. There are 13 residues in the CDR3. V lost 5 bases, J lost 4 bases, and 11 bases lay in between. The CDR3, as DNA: TGTGCCAGCAGTATTACAGTACTCACTGAAGCTTTCTTT. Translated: CASSITVLTEAFF.

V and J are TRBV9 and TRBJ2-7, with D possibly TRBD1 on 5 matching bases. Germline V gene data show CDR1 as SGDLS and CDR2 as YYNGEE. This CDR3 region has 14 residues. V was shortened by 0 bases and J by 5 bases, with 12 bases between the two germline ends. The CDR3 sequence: CASSVAQGKDEQYF. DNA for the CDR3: TGTGCCAGCAGCGTAGCCCAGGGTAAGGACGAGCAGTACTTC.

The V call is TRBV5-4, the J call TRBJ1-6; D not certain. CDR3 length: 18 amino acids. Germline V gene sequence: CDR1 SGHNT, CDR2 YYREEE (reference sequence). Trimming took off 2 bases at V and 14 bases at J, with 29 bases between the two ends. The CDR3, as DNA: TGTGCCAGCAGCTTCCAGTTCTTTGGCCCTCTCGGGAATTGGGCCCTCCACTTT. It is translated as CASSFQFFGPLGNWALHF.

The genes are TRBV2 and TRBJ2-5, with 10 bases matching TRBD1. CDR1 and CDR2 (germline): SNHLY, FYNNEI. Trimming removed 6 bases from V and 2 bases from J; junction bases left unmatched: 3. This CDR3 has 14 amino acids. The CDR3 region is CASSRDRGQETQYF. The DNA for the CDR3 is TGTGCCAGCAGCCGGGACAGGGGACAAGAGACCCAGTACTTC.

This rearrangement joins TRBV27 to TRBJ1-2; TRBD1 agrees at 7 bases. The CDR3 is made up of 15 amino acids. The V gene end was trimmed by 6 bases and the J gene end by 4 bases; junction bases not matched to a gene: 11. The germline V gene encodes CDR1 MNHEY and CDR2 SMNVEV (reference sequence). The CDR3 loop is CASSDRAWVSYGYTF. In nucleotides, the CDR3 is TGTGCCAGCAGCGACAGGGCGTGGGTTAGCTATGGCTACACCTTC.

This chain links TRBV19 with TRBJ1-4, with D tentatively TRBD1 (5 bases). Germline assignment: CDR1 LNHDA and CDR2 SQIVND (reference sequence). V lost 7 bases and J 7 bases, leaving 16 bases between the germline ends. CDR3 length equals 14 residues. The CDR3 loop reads CASKGAGLIEKLFF. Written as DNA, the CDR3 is TGTGCCAGTAAAGGGGCAGGGTTAATTGAAAAACTGTTTTTT. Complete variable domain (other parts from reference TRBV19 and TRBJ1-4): DGGITQSPKYLFRKEGQNVTLSCEQNLNHDAMYWYRQDPGQGLRLIYYSQIVNDFQKGDIAEGYSVSREKKESFPLTVTSAQKNPTAFYLCASKGAGLIEKLFFGSGTQLSVL.

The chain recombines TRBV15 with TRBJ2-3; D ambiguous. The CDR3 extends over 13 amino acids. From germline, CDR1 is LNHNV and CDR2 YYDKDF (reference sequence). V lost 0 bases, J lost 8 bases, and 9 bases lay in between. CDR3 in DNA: TGTGCCACCAGCAGAGATTTGTCGGGTACGCAGTATTTT. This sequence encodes CATSRDLSGTQYF.

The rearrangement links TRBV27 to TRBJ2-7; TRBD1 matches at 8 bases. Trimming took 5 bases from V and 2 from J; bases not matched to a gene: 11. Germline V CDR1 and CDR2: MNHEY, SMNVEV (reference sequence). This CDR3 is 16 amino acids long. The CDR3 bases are TGTGCCAGCAGTGCCTATCCGGGACAGGCAACCTACGAGCAGTACTTC. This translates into CASSAYPGQATYEQYF.

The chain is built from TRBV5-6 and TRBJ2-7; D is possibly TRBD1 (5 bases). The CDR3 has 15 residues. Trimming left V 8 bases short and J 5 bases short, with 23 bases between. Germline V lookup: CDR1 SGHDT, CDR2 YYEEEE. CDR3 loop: CASWGPSRATHEQYF. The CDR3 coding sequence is TGTGCCAGTTGGGGTCCGAGCAGGGCAACTCACGAGCAGTACTTC.

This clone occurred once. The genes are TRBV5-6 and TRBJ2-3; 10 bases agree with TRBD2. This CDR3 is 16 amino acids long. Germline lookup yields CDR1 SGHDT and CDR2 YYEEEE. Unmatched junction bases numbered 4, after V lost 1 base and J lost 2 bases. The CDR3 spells CASSLTSGMVTDTQYF. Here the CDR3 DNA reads TGTGCCAGCAGCTTGACTAGCGGGATGGTCACAGATACGCAGTATTTT.

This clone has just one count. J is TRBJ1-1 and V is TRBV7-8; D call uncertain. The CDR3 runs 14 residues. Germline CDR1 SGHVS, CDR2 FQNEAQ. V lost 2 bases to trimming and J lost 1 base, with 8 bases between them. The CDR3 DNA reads TGTGCCAGCAGCTTATCAAGACAGAACACTGAAGCTTTCTTT. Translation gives CASSLSRQNTEAFF.

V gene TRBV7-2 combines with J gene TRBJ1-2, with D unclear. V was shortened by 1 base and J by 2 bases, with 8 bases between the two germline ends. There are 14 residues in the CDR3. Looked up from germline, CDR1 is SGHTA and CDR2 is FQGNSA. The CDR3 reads CASSLGAQNYGYTF. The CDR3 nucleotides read TGTGCCAGCAGCTTAGGGGCTCAGAACTATGGCTACACCTTC.

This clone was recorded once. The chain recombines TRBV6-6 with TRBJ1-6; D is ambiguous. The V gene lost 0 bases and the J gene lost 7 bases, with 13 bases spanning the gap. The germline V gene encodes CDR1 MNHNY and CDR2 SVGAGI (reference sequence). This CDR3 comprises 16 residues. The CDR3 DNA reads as TGTGCCAGCAGTTACTCGCGTCCTCTCCGAAATTCACCCCTCCACTTT. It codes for CASSYSRPLRNSPLHF.

This chain's CDR3 is CATSRGDPRRRGEFF. CDR3 bases: TGTGCCACCAGCAGAGGAGACCCGCGGCGCCGAGGAGAGTTCTTC. The rearrangement joins TRBV15 to TRBJ2-1; D is unclear. CDR1 LNHNV and CDR2 YYDKDF come from the germline V gene (reference sequence). Trimming cost V 1 base and J 14 bases, with 21 bases left between them. This CDR3 is built from 15 residues.

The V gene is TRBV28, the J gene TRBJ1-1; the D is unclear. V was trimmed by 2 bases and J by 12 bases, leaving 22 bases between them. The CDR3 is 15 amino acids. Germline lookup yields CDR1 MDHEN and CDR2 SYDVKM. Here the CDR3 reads CASSLDGGSGNPPFF. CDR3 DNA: TGTGCCAGCAGTTTAGATGGAGGGTCCGGGAACCCACCTTTCTTT. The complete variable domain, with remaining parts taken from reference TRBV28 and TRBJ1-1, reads DVKVTQSSRYLVKRTGEKVFLECVQDMDHENMFWYRQDPGLGLRLIYFSYDVKMKEKGDIPEGYSVSREKKERFSLILESASTNQTSMYLCASSLDGGSGNPPFFGQGTRLTVV.

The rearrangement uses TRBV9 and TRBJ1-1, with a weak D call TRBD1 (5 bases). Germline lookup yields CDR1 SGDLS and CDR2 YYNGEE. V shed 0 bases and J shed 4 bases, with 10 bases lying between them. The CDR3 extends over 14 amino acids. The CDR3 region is CASSVAGGVTEAFF. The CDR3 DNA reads TGTGCCAGCAGCGTAGCGGGAGGGGTCACTGAAGCTTTCTTT.

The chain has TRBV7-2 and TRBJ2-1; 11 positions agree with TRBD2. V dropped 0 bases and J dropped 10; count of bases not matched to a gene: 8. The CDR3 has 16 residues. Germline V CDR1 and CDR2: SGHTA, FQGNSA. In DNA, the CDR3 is TGTGCCAGCAGCTTAGCAACTAGCGGGAGCCGATGGGAGCAGTTCTTC. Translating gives CASSLATSGSRWEQFF.

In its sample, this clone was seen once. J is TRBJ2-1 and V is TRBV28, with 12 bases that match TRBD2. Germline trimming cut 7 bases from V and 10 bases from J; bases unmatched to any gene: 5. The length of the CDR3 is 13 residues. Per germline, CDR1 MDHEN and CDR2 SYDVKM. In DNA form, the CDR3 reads TGTGCCAGCACTCTAGCGGGGGGGTTCGAGCAGTTCTTC. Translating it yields CASTLAGGFEQFF.